Listed here are 19 T cell receptor beta chains from one sample, sequenced in a study of blood T cell repertoires in COVID-19. Assay: immunoSEQ multiplex PCR; the TCRdb copy retains only in-frame clones and omits some. The sample lists some 150,000 clones; over 75% were seen once. The specimen sequenced was PBMCs or T cells enriched from blood (not recorded which). Source of these receptors: a woman aged 45-59 years who had recovered from COVID-19.

V is TRBV6-6 and J is TRBJ2-1; 8 nucleotides agree with TRBD1. With V trimmed by 9 bases and J by 5 bases, 3 bases remained unmatched. The CDR3 loop spans 12 amino acids. The germline V gene encodes CDR1 MNHNY and CDR2 SVGAGI (reference sequence). The CDR3 reads CASDRGHNEQFF. The DNA of the CDR3 is TGTGCCAGTGACAGGGGACACAATGAGCAGTTCTTC.

The V gene is TRBV2, the J gene TRBJ1-1; 8 positions match TRBD1. CDR1 and CDR2 from the germline V gene are SNHLY and FYNNEI. Losses at the gene ends were 8 bases for V and 8 bases for J; bases not matched to a gene: 16. The CDR3 covers 15 residues. The chain's CDR3 is CASGDGTGQVTEAFF. In DNA, the CDR3 is TGTGCCAGCGGAGATGGTACGGGACAGGTTACCGAAGCTTTCTTT.

The V gene is TRBV30, the J gene TRBJ1-2; TRBD1 aligns across 9 bases. V shed 6 bases, J shed 0 bases, and the junction held 11 bases outside the gene matches. The CDR3 consists of 16 residues. Germline V CDR1 and CDR2: GTSNPN, SVGIG (reference sequence). The CDR3 spells CACFRDRARANYGYTF. The CDR3 DNA reads as TGTGCCTGCTTCCGGGACAGGGCCCGCGCTAACTATGGCTACACCTTC.

The chain joins TRBV6-5 to TRBJ1-1; D is unresolved. Looked up from germline, CDR1 is MNHEY and CDR2 is SVGAGI. This CDR3 is 13 amino acids long. V was cut by 8 bases and J by 1 base, with 11 bases left in between. CDR3 protein: CASVKRGNTEAFF. The CDR3 DNA reads TGTGCCAGCGTCAAGCGGGGGAACACTGAAGCTTTCTTT.

The CDR3 bases are TGTGCCAGCAGTCTAGGAAGGAATTCACCCCTCCACTTT. Translating gives CASSLGRNSPLHF. V and J are TRBV11-3 and TRBJ1-6, with unresolved D. The CDR3 consists of 13 residues. The germline V and J ends were trimmed by 6 bases and 7 bases, with 10 bases remaining between them. Germline V gives CDR1 SGHNT, CDR2 YENEEA.

A single count supports this clone. V is TRBV5-1 and J is TRBJ2-5; the match to TRBD1 covers 8 bases. The CDR3 extends over 16 amino acids. J lost 2 bases, V lost 0 bases, and 6 bases had no gene match. From germline, CDR1 is SGHRS and CDR2 YFSETQ. The CDR3 loop reads CASSLDRGVGQETQYF. CDR3 DNA sequence: TGCGCCAGCAGCTTGGACAGGGGGGTAGGACAAGAGACCCAGTACTTC. The full variable domain, rest sourced from reference TRBV5-1 and TRBJ2-5, is KAGVTQTPRYLIKTRGQQVTLSCSPISGHRSVSWYQQTPGQGLQFLFEYFSETQRNKGNFPGRFSGRQFSNSRSEMNVSTLELGDSALYLCASSLDRGVGQETQYFGPGTRLLVL.

This rearrangement joins TRBV19 to TRBJ1-2, with D possibly TRBD1 on 5 matching bases. V was pared by 6 bases and J by 0 bases, with 20 bases between. Per the germline V gene, CDR1 is LNHDA and CDR2 is SQIVND (reference sequence). CDR3 length: 17 amino acids. CDR3 in DNA: TGTGCCAGTAGGACACCGAAAGGGGAGGAGGCTAACTATGGCTACACCTTC. Encoded protein: CASRTPKGEEANYGYTF.

The gene calls are TRBV11-3 and TRBJ2-1; 9 nucleotides agree with TRBD2. V dropped 3 bases and J dropped 6; count of bases not matched to a gene: 6. Germline V gene sequence: CDR1 SGHNT, CDR2 YENEEA. CDR3 length: 15 amino acids. This CDR3 reads CASSLRGGRFNEQFF. DNA of the CDR3: TGTGCCAGCAGCTTGCGGGGGGGCCGATTCAATGAGCAGTTCTTC.

The chain is built from TRBV11-3 and TRBJ2-7, with a tentative D call TRBD1 (6 bases). With 8 bases removed from V and 2 bases from J, the gap between germline ends came to 16 bases. This CDR3 contains 14 residues. Germline V gene data show CDR1 as SGHNT and CDR2 as YENEEA. The chain's CDR3 is CASRTGNSPYEQYF. CDR3 in DNA: TGTGCCAGCCGAACAGGGAATTCTCCCTACGAGCAGTACTTC.

This rearrangement joins TRBV28 to TRBJ1-1; D unresolved. Trimming shortened V by 9 bases and J by 1 base, and 6 bases separated the two germline ends. Looked up from germline, CDR1 is MDHEN and CDR2 is SYDVKM. CDR3 length equals 11 residues. The CDR3 protein is CASRENTEAFF. The CDR3 DNA reads as TGTGCCAGTCGAGAGAACACTGAAGCTTTCTTT.

The chain links TRBV5-4 to TRBJ2-1; possibly TRBD2 for D (5 bases). Germline assignment: CDR1 SGHNT and CDR2 YYREEE (reference sequence). The CDR3 sequence is 12 residues long. Trimming removed 0 bases at V and 9 bases at J, with 7 bases between. This CDR3 reads CASSLDAGEQFF. The CDR3 DNA reads as TGTGCCAGCAGCTTGGACGCGGGTGAGCAGTTCTTC.

V usage is TRBV7-3 and J usage is TRBJ2-3; TRBD1 agrees at 9 bases. The germline CDR1 and CDR2 sequences are SGHTA and FQGTGA. This CDR3 is 16 amino acids long. J lost 0 bases, V lost 5 bases, and 6 bases had no gene match. The CDR3 protein is CASSPGTGRSTDTQYF. CDR3 DNA sequence: TGTGCCAGCAGCCCCGGGACAGGGAGGAGCACAGATACGCAGTATTTT.

This clone was recorded once. The gene calls are TRBV3-1 (or the pseudogene TRBV3-2) and TRBJ2-3; D may be TRBD2 (5 bases). Trimming removed 3 bases from V and 14 bases from J, with 21 bases in between. The CDR3 totals 14 residues. Germline V gives CDR1 LGHDT, CDR2 YNNKEL (reference sequence). CDR3 protein: CASSHLLASGGWYF. The CDR3 DNA reads as TGTGCCAGCAGCCATTTGCTAGCCTCGGGTGGTTGGTATTTT.

The chain is built from TRBV5-1 and TRBJ2-7; no clear D. The CDR3 spans 15 residues. Trimming left V 0 bases short and J 2 bases short, with 12 bases between. CDR1 and CDR2 from the germline V gene are SGHRS and YFSETQ. The CDR3 sequence is CASSLVPGLAYEQYF. The CDR3 nucleotides read TGCGCCAGCAGCTTGGTTCCGGGTTTAGCCTACGAGCAGTACTTC.

This clone has a single count. This chain connects TRBV10-3 to TRBJ1-6, with 8 bases fitting TRBD1. The CDR3 sequence is 16 residues long. V dropped 4 bases and J dropped 7; count of bases not matched to a gene: 9. Germline assignment: CDR1 ENHRY and CDR2 SYGVKD. In nucleotides, the CDR3 is TGTGCCATCAGTGCCGACAGGGGCCTAGGGAATTCACCCCTCCACTTT. Translation: CAISADRGLGNSPLHF.

V is TRBV27 and J is TRBJ1-4; D might be TRBD1 (6 bases). The CDR3 runs 15 residues. V was clipped by 6 bases and J by 0 bases, with 11 bases between them. Germline CDR1 reads MNHEY; CDR2 reads SMNVEV (reference sequence). This CDR3 is CASRRQVATNEKLFF. The CDR3 DNA sequence: TGTGCCAGCAGGAGACAGGTTGCAACTAATGAAAAACTGTTTTTT.

This clone has only a few counts. The sample contains more than one DNA sequence encoding this CDR3. The V call is TRBV27, the J call TRBJ1-5, with D unclear. V was shortened by 3 bases and J by 7 bases, with 10 bases between the two germline ends. This CDR3 has 13 residues. Germline V gene data show CDR1 as MNHEY and CDR2 as SMNVEV (reference sequence). CDR3 protein: CASSLAGGQPQHF. DNA for the CDR3: TGTGCCAGCAGTTTGGCAGGAGGACAGCCCCAGCATTTT.

V usage is TRBV27 and J usage is TRBJ2-1, with TRBD1 as a possible D gene (6 bases). Trimming cost V 5 bases and J 7 bases, with 18 bases left between them. This CDR3 comprises 15 residues. Germline loops: CDR1 MNHEY, CDR2 SMNVEV (reference sequence). The CDR3 DNA is TGTGCCAGCAGTCCCACCAGGGGCGTATTAAATGAGCAGTTCTTC. Protein sequence: CASSPTRGVLNEQFF.

In its sample, this clone was seen once. The CDR3 DNA reads as TGTGCCATCAGTGAGTCCGGACAGGAGACTAATTACAATGAGCAGTTCTTC. This gives the protein CAISESGQETNYNEQFF. The V call is TRBV10-3, the J call TRBJ2-1; 7 nucleotides align to TRBD1. The trim removed 0 bases at V and 4 bases at J, leaving 9 bases unmatched. CDR1 is ENHRY and CDR2 is SYGVKD in the germline V gene. The CDR3 has 17 residues.